This T cell receptor (beta chain) was recovered during a study of T cell responses to AZD1222 COVID-19 vaccine. Study information: Pooling of second doses given at about 4 or about 12 weeks was done.

Sequencing was performed with immunoSEQ multiplex PCR; in TCRdb, only in-frame clones are kept and a portion is missing. Seen here are 75,000 to 90,000 clones, around 83% observed once, and the top ten hold about 13%. CDR1 and CDR2 (germline): MNHGY, SVAAGI. The CDR3 contains 18 residues. The J segment lost 1 base and the V segment lost 4 bases, leaving 14 bases of the junction unmatched. This clone has a single count. Its target is not known. Study observations and caveats: Spike-specific TCR breadth and depth grew following two AZD1222 doses.

The sequencing here drew on peripheral blood, taken on day 0 of AZD1222 vaccination. The TCR sequence derives from an adult in good health. The chain is built from TRBV6-9 and TRBJ2-7; the match to TRBD1 covers 9 bases. The CDR3 DNA reads as TGTGCCAGCAGTTTGAGCGACAGGGGGTTCCGACTATCCTACGAGCAGTACTTC. It is translated as CASSLSDRGFRLSYEQYF.